This TCR beta chain originates from a study of T-cell reconstitution after alpha-beta-depleted transplantation in children. This clonotype was recorded many times. Unique molecular identifiers featured in how the TCRbeta library was prepared. TCRdb redid the calling of the PCR reads with MiXCR, one entry per CDR3 protein. This sample has hundreds of thousands of distinct CDR3 sequences, with more than 15% found just once. Germline V gene lookup returns CDR1 DFQATT and CDR2 SNEGSKA (reference sequence). Between the trimmed V and J ends, which lost 6 bases and 4 bases, there was a span of 4 bases. The CDR3 sequence is 10 residues long.

The rearrangement joins TRBV20-1 to TRBJ2-1; D call uncertain. The specimen comprised PBMCs, mostly from graft donor cells, sampled 360 days after TCRalphabeta/CD19-depleted stem cell transplant. The receptor comes from a male patient aged 2-15 years who had a stem cell transplant for acute lymphoblastic leukemia, so the T cells may come from the graft donor. CDR3 residues: CSAVYNEQFF. DNA for the CDR3: TGCAGTGCCGTGTACAATGAGCAGTTCTTC.